The next 10 T cell receptor beta chains were all read from a single sample in a study of identical twins (dated by TCRdb to the mid-2010s). The protocol used for the library was 5' RACE. TCRdb shows the sequencer as Illumina HiSeq 2000. TCRdb redid the processing of the public reads, applying fastp at Q25 and MiXCR, and retained in-frame beta chains. Rows with a matching CDR3 protein are joined into one entry that keeps the most common DNA and genes. The sample table shows just over 450,000 distinct CDR3 sequences, and about 14% are seen once. The ten largest clones capture around 0.57% of the sample. The sample was also linked to a second study, of yellow fever vaccine responses in identical twins.

Sequenced material: CD4+ T cells sorted from blood. The receptor source for this set is a woman younger than 35 in good health.

This clonotype was detected a few times. The rearrangement joins TRBV12-3 or TRBV12-4 to TRBJ2-3, with 7 positions matching TRBD1. Trimming removed 7 bases from V and 1 base from J; junction bases left unmatched: 8. This CDR3 comprises 15 residues. The CDR3 DNA reads as TGTGCCAGCACCCAGGACAGGCGGGGCACAGATACGCAGTATTTT. The encoded protein is CASTQDRRGTDTQYF.

This clonotype has a count of ten or more. One junction end disagrees with the germline gene, perhaps due to a read error. This chain connects TRBV7-2 to TRBJ2-7; 7 bases line up with TRBD2. CDR3 length: 15 residues. Germline V lookup: CDR1 SGHTA, CDR2 FQGNSA. CDR3 sequence reads: CASSLGGSVFYEQYF. In DNA, the CDR3 is TGTGCCAGCAGTTTAGGCGGGAGTGTGTTCTACGAGCAGTACTTC.

This clonotype came up a few times. The V and J genes are TRBV6-1 and TRBJ2-1, with 8 nucleotides matching TRBD1. V shed 7 bases, J shed 3 bases, and the junction held 8 bases outside the gene matches. The CDR3 has 15 residues. The germline CDR1 and CDR2 sequences are MNHNS and SASEGT. CDR3: CASTRTGGHYNEQFF. CDR3 sequence (DNA): TGTGCCAGCACCAGAACAGGGGGTCACTACAATGAGCAGTTCTTC.

The V gene is TRBV3-1, the J gene TRBJ2-1, with D possibly TRBD1 on 6 matching bases. From germline, CDR1 is LGHDT and CDR2 YNNKEL (reference sequence). This CDR3 spans 15 amino acids. Trimming removed 3 bases at V and 9 bases at J, with 18 bases between. The CDR3 DNA follows: TGTGCCAGCAGCCAGGGGGCAGCGGTGGGCAGTGAGCAGTTCTTC. Translated: CASSQGAAVGSEQFF.

J is TRBJ2-1 and V is TRBV7-8, with D perhaps being TRBD1 or TRBD2 (5 bases each). This CDR3 has 17 amino acids. The V end was cut by 5 bases, the J end by 1 base, with 18 bases between. Germline V lookup: CDR1 SGHVS, CDR2 FQNEAQ. The CDR3 loop is CASSRDVPVRSYNEQFF. As DNA, the CDR3 is TGTGCCAGCAGCCGGGACGTTCCTGTCCGGTCCTACAATGAGCAGTTCTTC.

This clonotype came up a few times. This chain connects TRBV9 to TRBJ2-2; 7 bases are shared with TRBD1. V dropped 4 bases and J dropped 1; count of bases not matched to a gene: 7. CDR1 is SGDLS and CDR2 is YYNGEE in the germline V gene. CDR3 size: 16 residues. CDR3 bases: TGTGCCAGCAGCCCGAAGGGACAGATGAACACCGGGGAGCTGTTTTTT. Its translation is CASSPKGQMNTGELFF.

The CDR3 here is CATSEPGQGGTDTQYF. The CDR3 region has the DNA TGTGCCACCAGTGAACCGGGACAGGGGGGCACAGATACGCAGTATTTT. The chain combines TRBV24-1 with TRBJ2-3; 11 bases map to TRBD1. This CDR3 spans 16 amino acids. In germline, CDR1 is KGHDR, CDR2 SFDVKD. J lost 1 base, V lost 4 bases, and 3 bases had no gene match.

This chain links TRBV6-6 with TRBJ2-5, with a tentative D call TRBD2 (6 bases). V was shortened by 8 bases and J by 5 bases, with 9 bases between the two germline ends. The CDR3 is made up of 11 amino acids. Germline lookup yields CDR1 MNHNY and CDR2 SVGAGI (reference sequence). CDR3 nucleotide sequence: TGTGCCAGCGCGGCGGGGGAGACCCAGTACTTC. Its protein product is CASAAGETQYF.

This clonotype was seen many times. The chain carries TRBV12-3 or TRBV12-4 and TRBJ1-1, with D unresolved. V gave up 1 base and J gave up 4 bases, with 7 bases separating them. This CDR3 comprises 13 residues. The chain's CDR3 is CASSLDAGTEAFF. Written as DNA, the CDR3 is TGTGCCAGCAGTTTAGACGCAGGCACTGAAGCTTTCTTT.

The chain employs TRBV10-3 and TRBJ1-5; D ambiguous. Germline V CDR1 and CDR2: ENHRY, SYGVKD. V lost 3 bases, J lost 0 bases, and 3 bases lay in between. The CDR3 is 13 amino acids. CDR3 bases: TGTGCCATCAGTGACAGTAGCAATCAGCCCCAGCATTTT. Translated: CAISDSSNQPQHF.